The 29 T cell receptor beta chains in this list originate from one sample, sequenced in a study of T cell responses to AZD1222 COVID-19 vaccine. Repertoires were generated with immunoSEQ multiplex PCR, while TCRdb's copy carries only in-frame clones and drops some. The data show approximately 110,000 clones, around nine tenths seen once. The sequencing used peripheral blood, collected on day 0 of AZD1222 vaccination. The origin of the receptors is an adult in good health.

The chain combines TRBV2 with TRBJ2-3, with 8 bases matching TRBD1. V trimming: 2 bases; J trimming: 1 base; junction bases outside the gene matches: 8. CDR1 SNHLY and CDR2 FYNNEI come from the germline V gene. The CDR3 covers 17 residues. The CDR3 loop is CASSETWTGSGTDTQYF. In DNA form, the CDR3 reads TGTGCCAGCAGTGAAACATGGACAGGGAGCGGCACAGATACGCAGTATTTT.

This rearrangement joins TRBV24-1 to TRBJ2-7; tentative D call: TRBD2 (7 bases). V was pared by 0 bases and J by 9 bases, with 11 bases between. The CDR3 consists of 13 residues. The V gene's germline CDR1 is KGHDR and CDR2 SFDVKD. CDR3 protein: CATSDLGRGRQYF. Here the CDR3 DNA reads TGTGCCACCAGTGATTTGGGGAGGGGGAGGCAGTACTTC.

This chain joins TRBV4-1 and TRBJ2-1; the D gene could be TRBD1 or TRBD2 (5 bases each). Trimming stripped 3 bases from V and 2 bases from J, with 17 bases between. Per the germline V gene, CDR1 is MGHRA and CDR2 is YSYEKL. This CDR3 has 17 amino acids. The CDR3 nucleotides read TGCGCCAGCAGCCAGCATGAGCGGACACTAACCTACAATGAGCAGTTCTTC. Its translation: CASSQHERTLTYNEQFF.

This clone was found once. The V and J genes are TRBV5-1 and TRBJ1-1, with TRBD1 matching over 7 bases. The CDR3 runs 16 residues. From germline, CDR1 is SGHRS and CDR2 YFSETQ. V shed 3 bases, J shed 1 base, and the junction held 9 bases outside the gene matches. Written as DNA, the CDR3 is TGCGCCAGCAGCTGGAGACAGGGTAGAGGGAACACTGAAGCTTTCTTT. Its translation: CASSWRQGRGNTEAFF.

This chain links TRBV6-6 with TRBJ2-1; TRBD2 agrees at 14 bases. Germline V CDR1 and CDR2: MNHNY, SVGAGI (reference sequence). V trimming: 5 bases; J trimming: 0 bases; junction bases outside the gene matches: 6. The CDR3 extends over 18 amino acids. In DNA form, the CDR3 reads TGTGCCAGCAGTCCGGGGACTAGCGGGAGCCGCTCCTACAATGAGCAGTTCTTC. Protein: CASSPGTSGSRSYNEQFF.

The genes are TRBV11-2 and TRBJ2-3, with TRBD2 matching over 16 bases. The CDR3 has 17 residues. The trim removed 5 bases at V and 4 bases at J, leaving 6 bases unmatched. Germline V gene data show CDR1 as SGHAT and CDR2 as FQNNGV. The CDR3 protein is CASSDGTSGGAPDTQYF. The CDR3 coding sequence is TGTGCCAGCAGCGACGGGACTAGCGGGGGGGCCCCAGATACGCAGTATTTT.

The chain is built from TRBV27 and TRBJ1-2, with 9 positions matching TRBD1. Germline CDR1 and CDR2: MNHEY and SMNVEV (reference sequence). The V segment lost 2 bases and the J segment 8 bases; nucleotides outside the gene matches: 6. This CDR3 is 14 amino acids long. The CDR3 sequence: CASSLGTGFSGYTF. The CDR3, as DNA: TGTGCCAGCAGTTTAGGGACAGGGTTCTCCGGCTACACCTTC.

This chain joins TRBV18 and TRBJ2-3; TRBD1 matches 8 bases. This CDR3 is 16 amino acids long. Germline CDR1 reads KGHSH; CDR2 reads LQKENI. V dropped 1 base and J dropped 2; count of bases not matched to a gene: 5. CDR3 DNA: TGTGCCAGCTCACCACTAACAGGGGGGTTCACAGATACGCAGTATTTT. Its translation: CASSPLTGGFTDTQYF. Full variable domain (outside the CDR3, taken from reference TRBV18 and TRBJ2-3): NAGVMQNPRHLVRRRGQEARLRCSPMKGHSHVYWYRQLPEEGLKFMVYLQKENIIDESGMPKERFSAEFPKEGPSILRIQQVVRGDSAAYFCASSPLTGGFTDTQYFGPGTRLTVL.

V usage is TRBV6-2 or TRBV6-3 and J usage is TRBJ1-5, with D unclear. The CDR3 runs to 14 residues. V lost 2 bases, J lost 3 bases, and 8 bases lay in between. In germline, CDR1 is MNHEY, CDR2 SVGEGT. CDR3 loop: CASSYGEVNQPQHF. In nucleotides, the CDR3 is TGTGCCAGCAGTTACGGGGAGGTCAATCAGCCCCAGCATTTT.

This rearrangement joins TRBV5-5 to TRBJ1-2; 8 positions match TRBD1. The V gene's germline CDR1 is SGHKS and CDR2 YYEKEE (reference sequence). This CDR3 comprises 16 residues. V dropped 2 bases and J dropped 6; count of bases not matched to a gene: 12. This chain's CDR3 is CASSLSPGQGANGYTF. The CDR3, as DNA: TGTGCCAGCAGCTTATCCCCCGGGCAGGGGGCGAATGGCTACACCTTC.

The chain is built from TRBV23-1 and TRBJ2-7; weak D call: TRBD2 (6 bases). TRBV23-1 is an open reading frame whose function is uncertain. The CDR3 spans 13 residues. V was clipped by 4 bases and J by 7 bases, with 14 bases between them. CDR3 sequence (DNA): TGCGCCAGCAGTCCGCAGGGTGGAGGGGAGCAGTACTTC. As protein: CASSPQGGGEQYF.

The gene calls are TRBV5-6 and TRBJ2-7, with 8 bases identical to TRBD1. This CDR3 has 14 residues. CDR1 and CDR2 from the germline V gene are SGHDT and YYEEEE. J lost 4 bases, V lost 4 bases, and 7 bases had no gene match. The CDR3 spells CASSHPDRAYEQYV. The CDR3, as DNA: TGTGCCAGCAGCCACCCGGACAGGGCTTACGAGCAGTACGTC.

The J gene is TRBJ2-3, the V gene TRBV5-1; no clear D. V was cut by 0 bases and J by 0 bases, with 5 bases left in between. CDR3 length: 14 residues. The germline gives CDR1 SGHRS, CDR2 YFSETQ. In DNA form, the CDR3 reads TGCGCCAGCAGCTTGGCGGACAGCACAGATACGCAGTATTTT. This sequence encodes CASSLADSTDTQYF.

The rearrangement joins TRBV5-1 to TRBJ2-5, with 7 bases matching TRBD1. V shed 4 bases, J shed 1 base, and the junction held 7 bases outside the gene matches. CDR1 and CDR2 (germline): SGHRS, YFSETQ. The CDR3 covers 15 residues. The DNA for the CDR3 is TGCGCCAGCAGCCGGACCCAGGGGGTCCAAGAGACCCAGTACTTC. Its protein product is CASSRTQGVQETQYF.

This rearrangement joins TRBV7-9 to TRBJ1-2; perhaps TRBD1 as D (6 bases). V lost 7 bases, J lost 1 base, and 19 bases lay in between. In germline, CDR1 is SEHNR, CDR2 FQNEAQ (reference sequence). The CDR3 has 16 amino acids. The chain's CDR3 is CASNRGTPNFNYGYTF. Written as DNA, the CDR3 is TGTGCCAGCAACCGTGGGACACCCAATTTTAACTATGGCTACACCTTC.

The rearrangement joins TRBV7-2 to TRBJ1-1; 8 bases are shared with TRBD1. The J segment lost 5 bases and the V segment lost 2 bases, leaving 10 bases of the junction unmatched. The CDR3 loop spans 16 amino acids. Per germline, CDR1 SGHTA and CDR2 FQGNSA. The CDR3 region has the DNA TGTGCCAGCAGCTTACTCAACCAGGGGGCGCGGACTGAAGCTTTCTTT. Amino acids: CASSLLNQGARTEAFF.

V usage is TRBV5-8 and J usage is TRBJ1-2; D possibly corresponds to TRBD1 (5 bases). This CDR3 is built from 17 residues. Trimming pared 2 bases from V and 5 bases from J, leaving 22 bases between. CDR1 and CDR2 from the germline V gene are SGHTS and YDEGEE. The CDR3 reads CASSLTDLFQGVYGYTF. DNA of the CDR3: TGTGCCAGCAGCTTAACCGATCTTTTCCAAGGGGTTTATGGCTACACCTTC.

The genes are TRBV4-1 and TRBJ2-7, with D perhaps matching TRBD1 (6 bases). The germline gives CDR1 MGHRA, CDR2 YSYEKL. Trimming stripped 6 bases from V and 0 bases from J, with 18 bases between. There are 16 residues in the CDR3. Here the CDR3 DNA reads TGCGCCAGCAGTCAGACAGGACAGTCCTTCTCCTACGAGCAGTACTTC. Translated, it gives CASSQTGQSFSYEQYF.

The chain recombines TRBV24-1 with TRBJ1-2; D ambiguous. The V gene lost 6 bases and the J gene lost 3 bases, with 7 bases spanning the gap. Germline assignment: CDR1 KGHDR and CDR2 SFDVKD. The CDR3 sequence is 12 residues long. The CDR3 protein is CATSRSDYGYTF. CDR3 coding DNA: TGTGCCACCAGTAGGAGCGACTATGGCTACACCTTC.

This clone was counted once. CDR3 DNA sequence: TGTGCCACTACCCGGGGAGGGGCTAATGAAAAACTGTTTTTT. Translating gives CATTRGGANEKLFF. This chain links TRBV19 with TRBJ1-4; weak D call: TRBD1 (5 bases). The length of the CDR3 is 14 residues. CDR1 LNHDA and CDR2 SQIVND come from the germline V gene (reference sequence). The V gene lost 10 bases and the J gene lost 3 bases, with 15 bases spanning the gap.

This sequence joins TRBV28 and TRBJ2-3, with TRBD2 matching over 10 bases. V lost 6 bases, J lost 2 bases, and 11 bases stayed unmatched. Looked up from germline, CDR1 is MDHEN and CDR2 is SYDVKM. CDR3 length equals 17 residues. Here the CDR3 DNA reads TGTGCCAGCAGCCTAGACCTAGCGGGGGAGACCACAGATACGCAGTATTTT. Residues: CASSLDLAGETTDTQYF.

This clone was seen once. The rearrangement uses TRBV2 and TRBJ1-1, with a possible D match to TRBD1 (6 bases). The CDR3 spans 15 residues. The germline V gene has CDR1 SNHLY and CDR2 FYNNEI. Trimming stripped 7 bases from V and 1 base from J, with 16 bases between. The CDR3 DNA follows: TGTGCCAGCACCGCTACCCGGACAGCGAACACTGAAGCTTTCTTT. As protein: CASTATRTANTEAFF.

The chain employs TRBV25-1 and TRBJ2-5; D assignment may be TRBD1 or TRBD2 (6 bases each). CDR1 and CDR2 (germline): MGHDK, SYGVNS. CDR3 size: 15 residues. The V and J ends lost 1 base and 6 bases respectively, with 15 bases between them. DNA of the CDR3: TGTGCCAGCAGTGAATCTAAGGGGGGCGCGAAGACCCAGTACTTC. Translated: CASSESKGGAKTQYF. Full variable domain (rest looked up from reference TRBV25-1 and TRBJ2-5): EADIYQTPRYLVIGTGKKITLECSQTMGHDKMYWYQQDPGMELHLIHYSYGVNSTEKGDLSSESTVSRIRTEHFPLTLESARPSHTSQYLCASSESKGGAKTQYFGPGTRLLVL.

The V call is TRBV28, the J call TRBJ1-2, with 7 bases that match TRBD1. Germline CDR1 reads MDHEN; CDR2 reads SYDVKM. V lost 4 bases, J lost 5 bases, and 4 bases stayed unmatched. The CDR3 is 13 amino acids. CDR3 region: CASSSTGWYGYTF. CDR3 sequence (DNA): TGTGCCAGCAGTTCGACAGGGTGGTATGGCTACACCTTC.

The chain links TRBV11-2 to TRBJ2-1; possibly TRBD2 for D (5 bases). V lost 2 bases, J lost 7 bases, and 15 bases lay in between. Germline V gene sequence: CDR1 SGHAT, CDR2 FQNNGV. CDR3 size: 15 residues. This chain's CDR3 is CASSLTAALYNEQFF. The DNA for the CDR3 is TGTGCCAGCAGCTTAACAGCGGCCCTCTATAATGAGCAGTTCTTC.

V gene TRBV30 combines with J gene TRBJ2-7; D may be TRBD1 (6 bases). V gave up 2 bases and J gave up 1 base, with 9 bases separating them. Germline V gives CDR1 GTSNPN, CDR2 SVGIG (reference sequence). This CDR3 contains 13 residues. The CDR3, as DNA: TGTGCCTGGAGTAGGACAGCGTCCTACGAGCAGTACTTC. Its translation is CAWSRTASYEQYF.

This sequence joins TRBV6-5 and TRBJ2-3, with D perhaps TRBD1 (5 bases). The CDR3 covers 16 residues. V lost 3 bases, J lost 0 bases, and 13 bases lay in between. The germline V gene has CDR1 MNHEY and CDR2 SVGAGI. Written as DNA, the CDR3 is TGTGCCAGCAGTTATGGGGCCAGATCTAGCACAGATACGCAGTATTTT. Its translation is CASSYGARSSTDTQYF.

The chain recombines TRBV4-2 with TRBJ2-1; no definite D call. The ends were cut back, 4 bases at V and 7 bases at J, with 14 bases in the middle. Per the germline V gene, CDR1 is LGHNA and CDR2 is YNFKEQ. The CDR3 covers 14 residues. The CDR3 loop reads CASSLLDATNEQFF. CDR3 coding DNA: TGTGCCAGCAGCCTCCTGGACGCGACAAATGAGCAGTTCTTC.

A single count supports this clone. CDR3 loop: CASSATTGGNTEAFF. For the CDR3, the DNA is TGTGCCAGCAGCGCCACGACAGGGGGCAACACTGAAGCTTTCTTT. The V gene is TRBV2, the J gene TRBJ1-1; TRBD1 agrees at 10 bases. The length of the CDR3 is 15 residues. Germline CDR1 and CDR2: SNHLY and FYNNEI. Trimming at V came to 6 bases and at J to 2 bases, leaving 6 bases not matched to a gene.